The present TCR beta chain was sequenced within a study of T cell responses to AZD1222 COVID-19 vaccine. Background on the study: Second-dose intervals near 4 or 12 weeks were combined. Study-level findings and limits: Mostly white British, mostly female donors; authors suggested clonal diversity may be underestimated. At baseline, seropositivity was found in only a handful of AZD1222 recipients.

To note about this clone: Its antigen is not identified.

Per the germline V gene, CDR1 is MNHEY and CDR2 is SVGAGI. J was trimmed by 10 bases and V by 10 bases; bases with no gene match: 8. The CDR3 is 14 residues long. The table came from immunoSEQ multiplex PCR; TCRdb's copy has only in-frame clones and leaves some out. The profile covers 130,000 or so clones, with about nine tenths appearing a single time and less than 9% taken by the ten largest. The input for sequencing was peripheral blood, taken on day 0 of AZD1222 vaccination. The TCR originated in an adult in good health. The chain recombines TRBV6-5 with TRBJ1-6; 12 bases fit TRBD1. CDR3 sequence: CATWGQGAGSPLHF. CDR3 coding DNA: TGTGCCACCTGGGGACAGGGGGCAGGATCACCCCTCCACTTT.